These 31 T cell receptor beta chains came from one sample sequenced in a study of blood T cells in healthy people across ages (dated by TCRdb to 2014 to 2015). Library prep was done by 5' RACE. Sequenced on an Illumina HiSeq 2500. A second PCR of roughly 6 to 12 cycles was performed with a sample-barcoded 5' primer and a J-beta primer mix. TCRdb cleaned the public reads at Q25 with fastp, built clones with MiXCR and kept in-frame beta chains. Under each unique CDR3 protein, matching rows form one entry showing the most common genes and DNA. The sample table shows under 1,000,000 distinct CDR3 sequences, and about 45% are seen once. The ten top clones hold roughly 18% of the sample. The material sequenced was blood. The receptors were sampled from an elderly man in good health.

V is TRBV5-1 and J is TRBJ2-5; no definite D call. The CDR3 is 14 amino acids. Germline V CDR1 and CDR2: SGHRS, YFSETQ. Trimming pared 2 bases from V and 1 base from J, leaving 9 bases between. This CDR3 is CASSLPRIQETQYF. CDR3 nucleotide sequence: TGCGCCAGCAGCTTACCCCGAATCCAAGAGACCCAGTACTTC.

This clonotype has just a few counts. V usage is TRBV2 and J usage is TRBJ2-6; D not certain. Looked up from germline, CDR1 is SNHLY and CDR2 is FYNNEI. The CDR3 covers 13 residues. Trimming shortened V by 8 bases and J by 6 bases, and 11 bases separated the two germline ends. The CDR3 reads CASGLLVANVLTF. In DNA, the CDR3 is TGTGCCAGCGGCCTGTTGGTGGCCAACGTCCTGACTTTC.

J is TRBJ2-1 and V is TRBV6-2 or TRBV6-3, with D uncertain. The germline gives CDR1 MNHEY, CDR2 SVGEGT. This CDR3 contains 13 residues. V was pared by 4 bases and J by 8 bases, with 12 bases between. The CDR3 protein is CASSSSSYDEQFF. CDR3 nucleotides: TGTGCCAGCAGTTCGTCAAGTTACGATGAGCAGTTCTTC.

This clonotype was recorded only once. V usage is TRBV9 and J usage is TRBJ2-3; 11 bases fit TRBD2. Germline values: CDR1 SGDLS, CDR2 YYNGEE. CDR3 size: 16 residues. V lost 3 bases to trimming and J lost 4 bases; unmatched junction nucleotides: 7. CDR3 region: CASSGLAGGPPDTQYF. The CDR3 bases are TGTGCCAGCAGCGGGTTAGCGGGAGGGCCTCCAGATACGCAGTATTTT.

The sample holds a few counts of this clonotype. With a much larger clone just one base away, this may be a read error. The chain employs TRBV7-9 and TRBJ2-7, with D tentatively TRBD2 (6 bases). Germline V gives CDR1 SEHNR, CDR2 FQNEAQ (reference sequence). CDR3 length equals 14 residues. The ends were cut back, 1 base at V and 7 bases at J, with 14 bases in the middle. The CDR3 DNA follows: TGTGCCAGCAGCTTAGATTGGGGAGGCGATGAGCAGTACTTC. Translating gives CASSLDWGGDEQYF.

This clonotype was seen a handful of times. The chain employs TRBV2 and TRBJ1-1; no clear D. Germline V gene lookup returns CDR1 SNHLY and CDR2 FYNNEI. Trimming cost V 8 bases and J 0 bases, with 10 bases left between them. This CDR3 region has 13 residues. Written as DNA, the CDR3 is TGTGCCAGCGCAGGCTCCATGAACACTGAAGCTTTCTTT. It codes for CASAGSMNTEAFF.

The rearrangement uses TRBV12-3 or TRBV12-4 and TRBJ1-1; D is unclear. This CDR3 is 12 amino acids long. Trimming cost V 5 bases and J 4 bases, with 8 bases left between them. The CDR3 spells CASSPRTTEAFF. CDR3 DNA: TGTGCCAGCAGTCCACGGACCACTGAAGCTTTCTTT.

A word on this clonotype: A much larger clone lies a single base off, so this may be a read error. The chain has TRBV7-9 and TRBJ2-7; a possible D gene is TRBD1 (5 bases). This CDR3 comprises 14 residues. Trimming took off 7 bases at V and 7 bases at J, with 20 bases between the two ends. The germline V gene has CDR1 SEHNR and CDR2 FQNEAQ (reference sequence). This CDR3 is CASTRPTDLNEQYF. The CDR3 region has the DNA TGTGCCAGCACCCGACCGACAGACCTCAATGAGCAGTACTTC.

This clonotype was recorded at least ten times. The chain links TRBV11-3 to TRBJ1-4; 7 nucleotides align to TRBD1. The germline CDR1 and CDR2 sequences are SGHNT and YENEEA. CDR3 length: 16 amino acids. V lost 5 bases and J lost 0; bases outside the gene matches: 6. The CDR3 DNA sequence: TGTGCCAGCAGCCCTGGGACAGTTACAACTAATGAAAAACTGTTTTTT. It yields the protein CASSPGTVTTNEKLFF.

Points on this clonotype: One junction end does not reproduce the germline sequence, and a read error may be involved. V gene TRBV28 combines with J gene TRBJ2-2; tentatively, D is TRBD1 (5 bases). CDR3 length: 13 residues. Germline values: CDR1 MDHEN, CDR2 SYDVKM. The CDR3 is CTSRPGQPGELFF. As DNA, the CDR3 is TGTACCAGCAGACCCGGACAACCCGGGGAGCTGTTTTTT.

V is TRBV7-2 and J is TRBJ2-7; the match to TRBD2 covers 12 bases. Germline V CDR1 and CDR2: SGHTA, FQGNSA. CDR3 size: 16 residues. V gave up 1 base and J gave up 9 bases; unmatched junction bases: 10. The CDR3 DNA sequence: TGTGCCAGCAGCTTAGGAGGACTAGCGGGAAATTACCCGCAGTACTTC. Protein sequence: CASSLGGLAGNYPQYF. Supplemented by reference TRBV7-2 and TRBJ2-7, the full variable domain reads GAGVSQSPSNKVTEKGKDVELRCDPISGHTALYWYRQSLGQGLEFLIYFQGNSAPDKSGLPSDRFSAERTGGSVSTLTIQRTQQEDSAVYLCASSLGGLAGNYPQYFGPGTRLTVT.

This sequence joins TRBV13 and TRBJ2-7; 10 nucleotides align to TRBD1. The CDR3 covers 15 residues. Germline V gives CDR1 PRHDT, CDR2 FYEKMQ (reference sequence). Trimming cost V 4 bases and J 5 bases; bases outside gene matches: 8. In DNA, the CDR3 is TGTGCCAGCAGCTCCGGAGGGACAGGGGCCAACGAGCAGTACTTC. As protein: CASSSGGTGANEQYF.

To note about this clonotype: Being one base from a much bigger clone, this may be a read error. The gene calls are TRBV12-3 or TRBV12-4 and TRBJ2-1; D is unclear. The V end was cut by 6 bases, the J end by 7 bases, with 16 bases between. The CDR3 covers 14 residues. CDR3 loop: CASSPVQYGNEQFF. The CDR3 DNA reads as TGTGCCAGCAGCCCGGTACAGTATGGGAATGAGCAGTTCTTC.

This clonotype has more than one count but fewer than ten. This chain connects TRBV6-6 to TRBJ1-5; the match to TRBD1 covers 8 bases. This CDR3 has 15 amino acids. The junction had 5 bases not matched to a gene; V was cut back by 2 bases and J by 5 bases. Germline CDR1 MNHNY, CDR2 SVGAGI (reference sequence). The CDR3 DNA reads as TGTGCCAGCAGTTACAACCCGGACAGGGATCAGCCCCAGCATTTT. Translated, it gives CASSYNPDRDQPQHF.

The chain combines TRBV7-8 with TRBJ2-4, with D unclear. V was trimmed by 4 bases and J by 0 bases, leaving 13 bases between them. The CDR3 loop spans 16 amino acids. Germline-derived CDR1 and CDR2 are SGHVS and FQNEAQ. CDR3 residues: CASSSLIELAKNIQYF. For the CDR3, the DNA is TGTGCCAGCAGCTCCCTAATTGAGCTAGCCAAAAACATTCAGTACTTC.

This clonotype turned up a few times. The chain uses TRBV3-1 and TRBJ2-3; D not resolved. Germline CDR1 and CDR2: LGHDT and YNNKEL (reference sequence). V lost 1 base, J lost 2 bases, and 7 bases lay in between. There are 14 residues in the CDR3. In DNA, the CDR3 is TGTGCCAGCAGCCAAGTTCGAGCCACAGATACGCAGTATTTT. Translation gives CASSQVRATDTQYF.

The chain joins TRBV20-1 to TRBJ2-5, with D possibly being TRBD2 (5 bases). The J call may be incorrect, as the DNA end agrees better with TRBJ2-4. The germline V gene has CDR1 DFQATT and CDR2 SNEGSKA (reference sequence). CDR3 length equals 15 residues. The CDR3 loop reads CSAASPDRGMNIQYF. The CDR3 DNA is TGCAGTGCTGCCTCCCCCGATCGGGGTATGAACATTCAGTACTTC.

This chain links TRBV9 with TRBJ2-3, with D possibly TRBD2 on 6 matching bases. Germline V CDR1 and CDR2: SGDLS, YYNGEE. CDR3 size: 16 residues. Trimming cost V 3 bases and J 2 bases, with 16 bases left between them. The CDR3: CASSGRGTGDTDTQYF. As DNA, the CDR3 is TGTGCCAGCAGCGGCCGAGGGACTGGAGACACAGATACGCAGTATTTT.

With respect to this clonotype: At one boundary the junction diverges from the germline segment, which might be a read error. The rearrangement links TRBV29-1 to TRBJ2-1; D may be TRBD1 (5 bases). The length of the CDR3 is 17 residues. Germline assignment: CDR1 SQVTM and CDR2 ANQGSEA. The CDR3 bases are TGCAGCTTTGAAGGGTTGCGAGGACATCTGTCCTACAATGAGCAGTTCTTC. Translation gives CSFEGLRGHLSYNEQFF.

The rearrangement uses TRBV2 and TRBJ2-5; D remains ambiguous. The CDR3 consists of 13 residues. Trimming shortened V by 9 bases and J by 4 bases, and 15 bases separated the two germline ends. Germline V gene lookup returns CDR1 SNHLY and CDR2 FYNNEI. For the CDR3, the DNA is TGTGCCAGAGCTCTAGACTCGCGAGAGACCCAGTACTTC. As protein: CARALDSRETQYF.

The table lists this clonotype with a count of one. The rearrangement uses TRBV20-1 and TRBJ2-1; perhaps D is TRBD1 or TRBD2 (6 bases each). V lost 4 bases, J lost 3 bases, and 16 bases lay in between. Germline CDR1 DFQATT, CDR2 SNEGSKA (reference sequence). The CDR3 totals 15 residues. The DNA for the CDR3 is TGCAGTGCTACTAGACAGGAGGGACTCTACAATGAGCAGTTCTTC. It translates to CSATRQEGLYNEQFF.

For this clonotype: Just one base apart from a much larger clone, this may be a read error. The chain couples TRBV7-2 to TRBJ2-7; TRBD2 matches at 9 bases. V gave up 2 bases and J gave up 7 bases; unmatched junction bases: 15. This CDR3 is built from 17 residues. The germline V gene encodes CDR1 SGHTA and CDR2 FQGNSA. The CDR3 loop is CASSLSVSGRYLGEQYF. The CDR3 nucleotides are TGTGCCAGCAGCTTATCTGTGAGCGGGAGGTACCTCGGGGAGCAGTACTTC. The full variable domain, with the rest looked up from reference TRBV7-2 and TRBJ2-7, is GAGVSQSPSNKVTEKGKDVELRCDPISGHTALYWYRQSLGQGLEFLIYFQGNSAPDKSGLPSDRFSAERTGGSVSTLTIQRTQQEDSAVYLCASSLSVSGRYLGEQYFGPGTRLTVT.

Remarks on this clonotype: A read error may explain this, as a much larger clone is one base away. The rearrangement joins TRBV20-1 to TRBJ1-5; TRBD1 aligns across 9 bases. J gave up 3 bases and V 6 bases, and 12 bases lay outside the gene matches. Germline CDR1 is DFQATT and CDR2 is SNEGSKA (reference sequence). The CDR3 has 16 residues. DNA of the CDR3: TGCAGTGCCAACACAAGCCGGACAGGGGACAATCAGCCCCAGCATTTT. Amino acids: CSANTSRTGDNQPQHF.

The chain couples TRBV4-3 to TRBJ2-7; 7 positions match TRBD1. The V and J ends lost 4 bases and 1 base, in that order; junction bases with no gene match: 7. Per the germline V gene, CDR1 is LGHNA and CDR2 is YSLEER. This CDR3 spans 15 amino acids. The CDR3 DNA reads TGCGCCAGCAGCCCCGACAGGGCAGGATCCTACGAGCAGTACTTC. Protein: CASSPDRAGSYEQYF.

The chain combines TRBV15 with TRBJ1-1; the D gene is possibly TRBD1 (5 bases). Germline CDR1 and CDR2: LNHNV and YYDKDF (reference sequence). CDR3 length: 14 residues. Trimming left V 2 bases short and J 0 bases short, with 7 bases between. CDR3 sequence reads: CATSRQTVNTEAFF. The CDR3 nucleotides are TGTGCCACCAGCAGACAGACAGTGAACACTGAAGCTTTCTTT.

The chain is built from TRBV27 and TRBJ2-7; 7 bases agree with TRBD1. The CDR3 totals 11 residues. From germline, CDR1 is MNHEY and CDR2 SMNVEV (reference sequence). CDR3 coding DNA: TGTGTGGTCCAGGGGGCCTACGAGCAGTACTTC. Protein sequence: CVVQGAYEQYF.

There are a few counts of this clonotype. The V call is TRBV5-1, the J call TRBJ1-4; D not certain. This CDR3 contains 14 residues. V lost 0 bases to trimming and J lost 8 bases, with 11 bases between them. Germline V lookup: CDR1 SGHRS, CDR2 YFSETQ. The CDR3 here is CASSLVGFGEKLFF. In DNA form, the CDR3 reads TGCGCCAGCAGCTTGGTAGGGTTCGGAGAAAAACTGTTTTTT.

This clonotype was observed many times. The genes are TRBV7-2 and TRBJ2-2; TRBD1 is a possible D gene (5 bases). The CDR3 sequence is 17 residues long. Deletions cut 6 bases from V and 0 bases from J, with 17 bases between. Germline V gene data show CDR1 as SGHTA and CDR2 as FQGNSA. The CDR3 DNA follows: TGTGCCAGCAGTTGGGGCAGAGATTTCGCGAACACCGGGGAGCTGTTTTTT. Protein product: CASSWGRDFANTGELFF.

The J gene is TRBJ2-5, the V gene TRBV28, with unresolved D. The DNA end favors TRBJ2-7, so the J call may be wrong. CDR3 length: 14 residues. The germline V gene encodes CDR1 MDHEN and CDR2 SYDVKM. This CDR3 reads CASSLLPNSYEQYF. CDR3 DNA: TGTGCCAGCAGTTTATTACCTAATTCCTACGAGCAGTACTTC.

The V and J genes are TRBV12-3 or TRBV12-4 and TRBJ2-5, with TRBD2 as a possible D gene (5 bases). With the DNA end fitting TRBJ2-1 better, the J assignment may be wrong. The CDR3 is 16 residues long. The CDR3 sequence is CASSLASGLSQETQFF. The CDR3 coding sequence is TGTGCCAGCAGTTTAGCGAGTGGACTCAGCCAAGAGACCCAGTTCTTC.

This clonotype was seen only a few times. The V gene is TRBV12-3 or TRBV12-4, the J gene TRBJ2-3, with a tentative D call TRBD2 (6 bases). The CDR3 is 15 residues long. V dropped 5 bases and J dropped 7 bases, with 19 bases sitting between them. This CDR3 reads CASSKAGHRGNTQYF. The CDR3 bases are TGTGCCAGCAGTAAAGCGGGTCATCGGGGGAATACGCAGTATTTT.